Listed below are T cell receptor beta chains from one sample, sequenced in a study of somatic mutations in cytotoxic T cells in rheumatoid arthritis. Data came from immunoSEQ multiplex PCR; TCRdb stores just in-frame clones and leaves some out. This sample carries roughly 10,000 clones, around 77% of them seen once, and the ten largest clones take around 21%. The sequencing sample was made of CD8+ T cells sorted from blood. Receptors were obtained from a man in his forties or fifties in good health. The CDR3 runs from the conserved cysteine through the conserved F or W. D genes are given only for firm matches. Clone size appears in some rows only: once, few, many, or a class for an expanded clone.

D | J | V | size | DNA | CDR3
TRBD1 | TRBJ1-2 | TRBV9 | - | TGTGCCAGCAGCGTAGGGGAGACAGGGATTCTATATGGCTACACCTTC | CASSVGETGILYGYTF
- | TRBJ1-2 | TRBV5-1 | - | TGCGCCAGCAGCTTGGAAAACAGAATGGATGGCTACACCTTC | CASSLENRMDGYTF
- | TRBJ2-7 | TRBV4-1 | - | TGCGCCAGCAGCCAAGAATCTACCTATTACGAGCAGTACTTC | CASSQESTYYEQYF
TRBD1 | TRBJ2-3 | TRBV7-9 | - | TGTGCCAGCAGCGTTAGACAGGGTGAGGCAGATACGCAGTATTTT | CASSVRQGEADTQYF
TRBD1 | TRBJ2-7 | TRBV5-1 | few | TGCGCCAGCAGCTTGAGGTCAGGGGGCAATTACTACGAGCAGTACTTC | CASSLRSGGNYYEQYF
- | TRBJ2-7 | TRBV5-8 | - | TGTGCCAGCAGCTTGCTGGCGGCCTCCTACGAGCAGTACTTC | CASSLLAASYEQYF
TRBD1 | TRBJ2-3 | TRBV9 | - | TGTGCCAGCAGCGTAGCAGGGGGCCGCACAGATACGCAGTATTTT | CASSVAGGRTDTQYF
- | TRBJ1-1 | TRBV4-1 | - | TGCGCCAGCAGCCAAGGCGCAGGGCTTGATTGGAGCACTGAAGCTTTCTTT | CASSQGAGLDWSTEAFF
TRBD2 | TRBJ2-3 | TRBV2 | - | TGTGCCAGCAGTGAGTTGGTAGCGGGGGGGAAAGATACGCAGTATTTT | CASSELVAGGKDTQYF
TRBD2 | TRBJ2-5 | TRBV10-2 | - | TGCGCCAGCAGTAGGACTAGCGGGAGTGGCCAAGAGACCCAGTACTTC | CASSRTSGSGQETQYF
TRBD2 | TRBJ2-1 | TRBV7-9 | - | TGTGCCAGCAGCTTAGGACTAGCGGGAGTTCAGTTCTTC | CASSLGLAGVQFF
- | TRBJ1-5 | TRBV7-3 | - | TGTGCCAGCAGCCCCGGGAGGCGGGAAGCTCTTTTGACCCAGCATTTT | CASSPGRREALLTQHF
TRBD1 | TRBJ2-7 | TRBV4-1 | - | TGCGCCAGCAGCCCCTCCGGGACAGGGTCCTACGAGCAGTACTTC | CASSPSGTGSYEQYF
TRBD1 | TRBJ2-7 | TRBV4-2 | - | TGTGCCAGCAGCCAAGAAGGGACAGGGATTTACTACGAGCAGTACTTC | CASSQEGTGIYYEQYF
TRBD2 | TRBJ2-3 | TRBV28 | - | TGTGCCAGCAGTTTGACTAGCGGGGTTGAAGATACGCAGTATTTT | CASSLTSGVEDTQYF
TRBD2 | TRBJ2-7 | TRBV5-1 | - | TGCGCCAGCAGGGAATGGACTAGCGGAGCCTCTTACGAGCAGTACTTC | CASREWTSGASYEQYF
TRBD1 | TRBJ2-7 | TRBV7-8 | - | TGTGCCAGCAGCTTATCCCGGGACAGGAGTTACTCCGAGCAGTACTTC | CASSLSRDRSYSEQYF
- | TRBJ1-5 | TRBV28 | - | TGTGCCAGCAGTTTCTGGCAGGGAAATCAGCCCCAGCATTTT | CASSFWQGNQPQHF
TRBD1 | TRBJ1-2 | TRBV11-2 | - | TGTGCCAGCAGCCCGGATGGACAGGCCGCCCTCTATGGCTACACCTTC | CASSPDGQAALYGYTF
- | TRBJ1-1 | TRBV7-8 | - | TGTGCCAGCAGCTTAGCAAACAGGGTAGTCACTGAAGCTTTCTTT | CASSLANRVVTEAFF
TRBD1 | TRBJ2-3 | TRBV9 | - | TGTGCCAGCAGCGCGAGACAGGGGGCTACCCTGACAGATACGCAGTATTTT | CASSARQGATLTDTQYF
TRBD1 | TRBJ1-2 | TRBV6-5 | - | TGTGCCAGCAGTTACGCGGACAGGGTGGAGGGCTACACCTTC | CASSYADRVEGYTF
TRBD2 | TRBJ2-1 | TRBV6-5 | medium-sized | TGTGCCAGCACGGGACTAGCGGCCAACAATGAGCAGTTCTTC | CASTGLAANNEQFF
- | TRBJ2-6 | TRBV9 | - | TGTGCCAGCAGCGTAAATTCAGCCAACGTCCTGACTTTC | CASSVNSANVLTF
- | TRBJ2-1 | TRBV2 | - | TGTGCCAGCAGAGCCGGGACGGGGGGCTTAATGGACAATGAGCAGTTCTTC | CASRAGTGGLMDNEQFF
- | TRBJ2-5 | TRBV28 | - | TGTGCCAGCAGTTTGGGGCTCGCTCAGGCCCAGTACTTC | CASSLGLAQAQYF
TRBD1 | TRBJ2-4 | TRBV4-3 | - | TGCGCCAGCAGCCAAGACAACAGGGGGGTCAAAAACATTCAGTACTTC | CASSQDNRGVKNIQYF
- | TRBJ2-2 | TRBV4-3 | - | TGCGCCAGCAGCCAAGATTCGCGAGTAAACACCGGGGAGCTGTTTTTT | CASSQDSRVNTGELFF
TRBD1 | TRBJ2-7 | TRBV18 | - | TGTGCCAGCTCACCGAGGGACAGGCCTTCCTACGAGCAGTACTTC | CASSPRDRPSYEQYF
TRBD1 | TRBJ1-1 | TRBV7-9 | - | TGTGCCAGCAGCCTTAACAGGGGAGCTTTCTTT | CASSLNRGAFF
- | TRBJ2-3 | TRBV28 | - | TGTGCCAGCAGTTTAGGAGTTAGCCTCACAGATACGCAGTATTTT | CASSLGVSLTDTQYF
- | TRBJ2-1 | TRBV5-1 | - | TGCGCCAGCAGCTTTTTGCCAGGGGTAGTTTCACACGATGAGCAGTTCTTC | CASSFLPGVVSHDEQFF
TRBD1 | TRBJ1-3 | TRBV5-4 | - | TGTGCCAGCAGCCCAGGGACAGGGGGCTCTGGAAACACCATATATTTT | CASSPGTGGSGNTIYF
- | TRBJ2-7 | TRBV30 | few | TGTGCCTGGAGTGTAACAGCCGTGGACGAGCAGTACTTC | CAWSVTAVDEQYF
- | TRBJ2-7 | TRBV10-3 | - | TGTGCCATCAGTGAGGAGGGTAGTCGCTACGAGCAGTACTTC | CAISEEGSRYEQYF
TRBD1 | TRBJ2-7 | TRBV9 | - | TGTGCCAGCAGCACCAACGGACAGGGTTTCGACGAGCAGTACTTC | CASSTNGQGFDEQYF
- | TRBJ2-1 | TRBV9 | - | TGTGCCAGCAGCTCTTATCAGGGGGGCAATGAGCAGTTCTTC | CASSSYQGGNEQFF
TRBD2 | TRBJ2-5 | TRBV9 | - | TGTGCCAGCAGCGTAGCTAGCGGGGGGGCGGAGACCCAGTACTTC | CASSVASGGAETQYF
- | TRBJ2-1 | TRBV30 | - | TGTGCCTGGACCCTCGGGGGGCCGCCCTACAATGAGCAGTTCTTC | CAWTLGGPPYNEQFF
TRBD1 | TRBJ1-6 | TRBV5-6 | - | TGTGCCAGCAGCTTGGCAGGGGGACCCCTCCACTTT | CASSLAGGPLHF
- | TRBJ2-5 | TRBV25-1 | - | TGTGCCAGCAGTGAATTTGGAGGGGAAGAGACCCAGTACTTC | CASSEFGGEETQYF
TRBD2 | TRBJ2-3 | TRBV4-1 | - | TGCGCCAGCAGTCTACAGCGGGGGAGCACAGATACGCAGTATTTT | CASSLQRGSTDTQYF
TRBD2 | TRBJ2-1 | TRBV6-4 | - | TGTGCCAGCAGTCCCGGGACTAGCGGAAATGAGCAGTTCTTC | CASSPGTSGNEQFF
TRBD1 | TRBJ1-3 | TRBV28 | - | TGTGCCAGCAGGCCGGGACAGGGGGCGAGGAGGGTGAGAAACACCATATATTTT | CASRPGQGARRVRNTIYF
TRBD2 | TRBJ2-1 | TRBV9 | once | TGTGCCAGCACCGTGACTAGCGGGAGTGGCAACGAGCAGTTCTTC | CASTVTSGSGNEQFF
- | TRBJ1-3 | TRBV29-1 | - | TGCAGCGTAGACCAGGGGAGTGGAAACACCATATATTTT | CSVDQGSGNTIYF
- | TRBJ2-3 | TRBV6-4 | - | TGTGCCAGCAGTGCTCTAGGTGGGAGTGGCACAGATACGCAGTATTTT | CASSALGGSGTDTQYF
- | TRBJ2-1 | TRBV6-5 | - | TGTGCCAGCAGTCGGGACTCTCACAATGAGCAGTTCTTC | CASSRDSHNEQFF
- | TRBJ1-2 | TRBV7-7 | - | TGTGCCAGCAGCTTATTGGGGGGGGCGCAGGCTCTCTCCTTC | CASSLLGGAQALSF
- | TRBJ2-3 | TRBV19 | - | TGTGCAACTTCCGACAGCCTACCGAGCACAGATACGCAGTATTTT | CATSDSLPSTDTQYF
- | TRBJ1-2 | TRBV19 | - | TGTGCCAGTAGTTCCTTGGAGGGCCTCTATGGCTACACCTTC | CASSSLEGLYGYTF
- | TRBJ1-5 | TRBV6-6 | - | TGTGCCAGCAGTTACTCAGGGGACAATCAGCCCCAGCATTTT | CASSYSGDNQPQHF
TRBD1 | TRBJ2-6 | TRBV7-9 | - | TGTGCCAGCAGCTATACAGGGGGCAGTGGGGCCAACGTCCTGACTTTC | CASSYTGGSGANVLTF